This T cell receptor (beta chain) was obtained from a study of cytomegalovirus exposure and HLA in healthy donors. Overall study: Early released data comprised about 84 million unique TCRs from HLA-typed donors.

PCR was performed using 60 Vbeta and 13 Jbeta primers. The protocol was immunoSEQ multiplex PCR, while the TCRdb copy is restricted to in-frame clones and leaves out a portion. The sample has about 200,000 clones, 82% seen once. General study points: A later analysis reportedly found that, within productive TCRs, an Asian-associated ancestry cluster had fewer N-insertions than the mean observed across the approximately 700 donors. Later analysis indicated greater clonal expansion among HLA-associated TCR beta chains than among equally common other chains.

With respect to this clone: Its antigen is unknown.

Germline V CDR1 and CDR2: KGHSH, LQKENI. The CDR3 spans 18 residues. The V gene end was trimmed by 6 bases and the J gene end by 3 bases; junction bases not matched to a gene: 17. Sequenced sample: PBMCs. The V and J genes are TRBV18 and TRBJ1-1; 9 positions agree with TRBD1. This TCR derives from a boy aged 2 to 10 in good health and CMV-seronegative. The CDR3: CASSLTPGTGIGDTEAFF. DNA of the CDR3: TGTGCCAGCTCCCTAACTCCCGGGACAGGGATCGGGGACACTGAAGCTTTCTTT. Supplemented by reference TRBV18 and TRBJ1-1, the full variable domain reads NAGVMQNPRHLVRRRGQEARLRCSPMKGHSHVYWYRQLPEEGLKFMVYLQKENIIDESGMPKERFSAEFPKEGPSILRIQQVVRGDSAAYFCASSLTPGTGIGDTEAFFGQGTRLTVV.